In this sample, the clone carrying this T cell receptor (beta chain) turned up a few times. Antigen specificity is unknown. These data originate in a study of cytomegalovirus exposure and HLA in healthy donors. Study-wide findings and caveats: Later analysis indicated greater clonal expansion among HLA-associated TCR beta chains than among equally common other chains. It was assumed in the presence/absence analyses that sequencing depth was roughly uniform across donors. In a later analysis, donors in an Asian-associated ancestry cluster reportedly had fewer N-insertions in productive TCRs than the cohort mean.

It was with 60 Vbeta and 13 Jbeta primers that the PCR ran. The data were produced by immunoSEQ multiplex PCR, yet TCRdb's version contains in-frame clones alone and is incomplete. The repertoire holds about 37,000 clones, about four fifths seen once, with roughly 8.8% in the top ten. Donors were nominally healthy when sampled, though unrecorded immune exposures were likely. The germline V gene encodes CDR1 SGHNT and CDR2 YENEEA. Unmatched junction bases numbered 1, after V lost 5 bases and J lost 7 bases. This CDR3 contains 12 residues. This sequence was found in a woman aged 40 to 55 in good health and CMV-seronegative. J is TRBJ2-1 and V is TRBV11-3; 8 nucleotides match TRBD1. The sample was PBMCs. The CDR3 DNA reads as TGTGCCAGCAGCCGACAGGGGAATGAGCAGTTCTTC. This codes for CASSRQGNEQFF.